This paragraph reports one T cell receptor (beta chain). What it recognizes is unknown. Primers for the PCR totalled 60 Vbeta and 13 Jbeta. Profiled with immunoSEQ multiplex PCR; TCRdb holds only in-frame clones, not every one. The sample has 150,000 to 180,000 clones, about 75% seen once. CDR1 and CDR2 from the germline V gene are LNHNV and YYDKDF (reference sequence). The CDR3 runs 15 residues. Trimming cost V 0 bases and J 0 bases, with 6 bases left between them. The sample originates from a study of cytomegalovirus exposure and HLA in healthy donors. General study findings and limits: Roughly uniform depth of sequencing across donors was assumed in presence/absence analyses. Accounts indicate the classifier identified cytomegalovirus status with strong specificity and sensitivity.

What was sequenced was PBMCs. The sequence came from a man aged 18 to 29 in good health and CMV-seronegative. This chain uses TRBV15 with TRBJ1-3; no firm D call. The CDR3 DNA sequence: TGTGCCACCAGCAGAGATAGCGGCTCTGGAAACACCATATATTTT. Its protein product is CATSRDSGSGNTIYF. The full variable domain, rest sourced from reference TRBV15 and TRBJ1-3, is DAMVIQNPRYQVTQFGKPVTLSCSQTLNHNVMYWYQQKSSQAPKLLFHYYDKDFNNEADTPDNFQSRRPNTSFCFLDIRSPGLGDTAMYLCATSRDSGSGNTIYFGEGSWLTVV.